The clone carrying this T cell receptor beta chain was seen ten or more times. Trimming shortened V by 1 base and J by 0 bases, and 10 bases separated the two germline ends. CDR3 length: 17 amino acids. Per germline, CDR1 SGHAT and CDR2 FQNNGV. TCRdb reanalysed the RT-PCR reads using MiXCR and keeps one entry per CDR3 protein. The sample consists of around 9,000 distinct CDR3 sequences, 3% to 4.5% of them appearing once. The sample originates from a study of patients and donors after allogeneic stem cell transplantation. The sequence was obtained from a human donor who was either an allogeneic HSCT recipient or a stem cell or donor lymphocyte infusion donor (not recorded which). It is not recorded whose cells these are; they may come from a transplant donor. Specimen: blood, either unsorted or a sorted T cell fraction (not recorded which). The chain joins TRBV11-2 to TRBJ2-6; D uncertain. CDR3 region: CASSLGISISGANVLTF. In nucleotides, the CDR3 is TGTGCCAGCAGCTTAGGAATCTCCATCTCTGGGGCCAACGTCCTGACTTTC.